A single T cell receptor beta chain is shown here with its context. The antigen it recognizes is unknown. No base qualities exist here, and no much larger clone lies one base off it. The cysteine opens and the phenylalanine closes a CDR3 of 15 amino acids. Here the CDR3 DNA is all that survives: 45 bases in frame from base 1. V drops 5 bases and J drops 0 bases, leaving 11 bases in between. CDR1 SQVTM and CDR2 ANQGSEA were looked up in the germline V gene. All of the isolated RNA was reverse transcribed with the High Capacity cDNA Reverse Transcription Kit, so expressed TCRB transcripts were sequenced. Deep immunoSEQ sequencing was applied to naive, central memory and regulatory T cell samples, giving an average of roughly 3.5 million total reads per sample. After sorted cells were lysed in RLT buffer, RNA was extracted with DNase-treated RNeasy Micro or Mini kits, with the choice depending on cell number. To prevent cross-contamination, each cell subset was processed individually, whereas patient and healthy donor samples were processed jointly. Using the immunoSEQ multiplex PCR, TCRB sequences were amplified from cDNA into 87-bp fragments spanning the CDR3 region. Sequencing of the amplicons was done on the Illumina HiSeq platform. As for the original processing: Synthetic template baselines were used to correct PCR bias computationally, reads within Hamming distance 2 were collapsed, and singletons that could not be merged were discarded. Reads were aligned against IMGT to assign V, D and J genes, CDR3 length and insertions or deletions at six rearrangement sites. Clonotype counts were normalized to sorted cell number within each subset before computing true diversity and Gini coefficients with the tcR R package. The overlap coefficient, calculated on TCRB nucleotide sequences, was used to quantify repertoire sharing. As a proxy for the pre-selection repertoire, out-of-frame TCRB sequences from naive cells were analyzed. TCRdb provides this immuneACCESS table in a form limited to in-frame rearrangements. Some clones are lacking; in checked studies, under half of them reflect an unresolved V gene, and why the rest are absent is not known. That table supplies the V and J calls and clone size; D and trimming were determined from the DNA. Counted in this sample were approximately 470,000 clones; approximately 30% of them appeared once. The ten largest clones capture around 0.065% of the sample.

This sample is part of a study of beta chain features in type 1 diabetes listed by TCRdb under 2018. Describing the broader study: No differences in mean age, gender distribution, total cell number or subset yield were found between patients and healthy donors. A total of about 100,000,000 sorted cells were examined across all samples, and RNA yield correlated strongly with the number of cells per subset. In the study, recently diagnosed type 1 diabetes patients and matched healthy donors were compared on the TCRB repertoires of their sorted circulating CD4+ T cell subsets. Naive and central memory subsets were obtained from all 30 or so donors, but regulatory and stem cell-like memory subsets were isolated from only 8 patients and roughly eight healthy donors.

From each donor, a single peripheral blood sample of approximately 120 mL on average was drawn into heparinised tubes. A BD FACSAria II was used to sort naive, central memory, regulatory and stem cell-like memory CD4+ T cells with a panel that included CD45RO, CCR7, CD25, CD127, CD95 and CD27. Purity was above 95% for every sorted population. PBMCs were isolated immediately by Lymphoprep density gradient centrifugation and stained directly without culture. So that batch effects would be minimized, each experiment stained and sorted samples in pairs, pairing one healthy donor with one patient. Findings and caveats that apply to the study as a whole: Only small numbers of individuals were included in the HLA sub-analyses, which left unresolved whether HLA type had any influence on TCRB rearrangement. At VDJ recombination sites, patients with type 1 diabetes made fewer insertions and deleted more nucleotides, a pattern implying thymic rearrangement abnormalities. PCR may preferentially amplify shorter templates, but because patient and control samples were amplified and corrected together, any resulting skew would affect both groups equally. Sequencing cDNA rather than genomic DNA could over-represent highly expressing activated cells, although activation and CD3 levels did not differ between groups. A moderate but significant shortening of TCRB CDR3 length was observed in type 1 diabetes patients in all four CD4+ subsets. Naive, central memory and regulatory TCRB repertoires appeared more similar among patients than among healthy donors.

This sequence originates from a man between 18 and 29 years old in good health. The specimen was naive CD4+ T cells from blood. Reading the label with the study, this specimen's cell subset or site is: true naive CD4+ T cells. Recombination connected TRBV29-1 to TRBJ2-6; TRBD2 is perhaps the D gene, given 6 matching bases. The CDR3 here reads CSVKGLSSGANVLTF. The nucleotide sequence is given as TGCAGCGTTAAGGGACTGAGCTCTGGGGCCAACGTCCTGACTTTC.